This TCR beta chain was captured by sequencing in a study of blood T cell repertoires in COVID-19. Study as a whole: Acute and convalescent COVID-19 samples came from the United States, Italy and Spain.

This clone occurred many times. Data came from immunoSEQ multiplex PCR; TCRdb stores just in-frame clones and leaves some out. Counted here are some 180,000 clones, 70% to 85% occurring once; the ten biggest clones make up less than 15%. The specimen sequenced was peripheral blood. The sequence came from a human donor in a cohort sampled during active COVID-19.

CDR3 region: CASSLGTGNRLSGNTIYF. The CDR3 DNA reads TGTGCCAGCAGCCTCGGGACTGGAAATCGTCTCTCTGGAAACACCATATATTTT. The rearrangement joins TRBV7-9 to TRBJ1-3; D perhaps matches TRBD1 (5 bases). The CDR3 spans 18 residues. Germline V CDR1 and CDR2: SEHNR, FQNEAQ (reference sequence). V lost 5 bases to trimming and J lost 0 bases, with 20 bases between them. The variable domain in full, completed from reference TRBV7-9 and TRBJ1-3, reads DTGVSQNPRHKITKRGQNVTFRCDPISEHNRLYWYRQTLGQGPEFLTYFQNEAQLEKSRLLSDRFSAERPKGSFSTLEIQRTEQGDSAMYLCASSLGTGNRLSGNTIYFGEGSWLTVV.